The 14 T cell receptor beta chains presented below share a single source sample, sequenced in a study of regulatory T cells in long-lasting Graves disease. The time point was: newly diagnosed GD, antithyroid drugs for less than 3 months. PBMC RNA served as the TCR library source. Arm-PCR with iRepertoire HTBI primers amplified the CDR3 regions for these TCR beta libraries. TCRdb passed the multiplex PCR reads through MiXCR, listing each CDR3 protein once. Of over 500,000 distinct CDR3 sequences in the sample, more than 15% are singletons; the top ten hold 12%. These records were also assigned to another study, of T cells in Graves' hyperthyroidism and ophthalmopathy.

The material sequenced was peripheral blood mononuclear cells (PBMCs), taken at new diagnosis, from a patient treated with antithyroid drugs. The receptors derive from a man younger than 30 with Graves disease.

V is TRBV9 and J is TRBJ2-3, with D perhaps matching TRBD1 or TRBD2 (6 bases each). This CDR3 is built from 17 residues. Germline-derived CDR1 and CDR2 are SGDLS and YYNGEE. V lost 0 bases and J 1 base, leaving 15 bases between the germline ends. The CDR3 reads CASSVGGAGYGTDTQYF. CDR3 in DNA: TGTGCCAGCAGCGTAGGGGGGGCGGGATATGGCACAGATACGCAGTATTTT.

J is TRBJ2-3 and V is TRBV6-9; tentatively, D is TRBD1 or TRBD2 (5 bases each). This CDR3 contains 14 residues. Germline V gene sequence: CDR1 MNHGY, CDR2 SVAAGI. The V gene lost 3 bases and the J gene lost 0 bases, with 7 bases spanning the gap. Here the CDR3 DNA reads TGTGCCAGCAGTTACTGGGACAGCACAGATACGCAGTATTTT. It yields the protein CASSYWDSTDTQYF.

The J gene is TRBJ2-7, the V gene TRBV5-8; 8 nucleotides match TRBD1. Germline CDR1 reads SGHTS; CDR2 reads YDEGEE. CDR3 length equals 18 residues. The junction had 22 bases not matched to a gene; V was cut back by 5 bases and J by 6 bases. The CDR3 coding sequence is TGTGCCAGCAGGGTCGGCTTCTCGGTGAGACAGGGGAAACTCGAGCAGTACTTC. Protein sequence: CASRVGFSVRQGKLEQYF.

This sequence joins TRBV20-1 and TRBJ2-7, with TRBD2 matching 10 bases. V was clipped by 3 bases and J by 1 base; unmatched bases: 9. CDR1 and CDR2 from the germline V gene are DFQATT and SNEGSKA (reference sequence). This CDR3 comprises 16 residues. CDR3 DNA: TGCAGTGCTAGCAACCCGGGACTAGCGTTATCCTACGAGCAGTACTTC. Translating gives CSASNPGLALSYEQYF.

The V and J genes are TRBV2 and TRBJ1-5; TRBD1 agrees at 8 bases. The CDR3 is made up of 14 amino acids. Germline V lookup: CDR1 SNHLY, CDR2 FYNNEI. The junction had 8 bases not matched to a gene; V was cut back by 7 bases and J by 6 bases. CDR3 bases: TGTGCCAGCACCGAGGACAGGGAAGGTCAGCCCCAGCATTTT. Translated, it gives CASTEDREGQPQHF.

J is TRBJ2-1 and V is TRBV6-2 or TRBV6-3, with D possibly called TRBD1 or TRBD2 (5 bases each). CDR1 is MNHEY, CDR2 SVGEGT, per germline. V lost 6 bases, J lost 10 bases, and 13 bases lay in between. The CDR3 sequence is 12 residues long. CDR3 residues: CASRGFRDEQFF. The CDR3 DNA follows: TGTGCCAGCAGAGGTTTCCGGGACGAGCAGTTCTTC.

With regard to this clonotype: Just one base apart from a much larger clone, this may be a read error. The genes are TRBV7-8 and TRBJ2-1, with 8 positions matching TRBD1. Germline V gives CDR1 SGHVS, CDR2 FQNEAQ. The CDR3 length is 13 residues. CDR3 coding DNA: TGTGCCAGCAGCTTAGAGGGCTGGGACAGGCAGCTCTTC. Translating gives CASSLEGWDRQLF.

Ten or more counts support this clonotype. The J gene is TRBJ2-7, the V gene TRBV6-1, with 7 nucleotides matching TRBD2. The V segment lost 6 bases and the J segment 0 bases; nucleotides outside the gene matches: 8. The CDR3 loop spans 15 amino acids. Germline V gene sequence: CDR1 MNHNS, CDR2 SASEGT. CDR3 nucleotides: TGTGCCAGCAGGGGCCTAGCGGCGAGCTCCTACGAGCAGTACTTC. Encoded protein: CASRGLAASSYEQYF.

The table lists this clonotype with a few counts. The CDR3 bases are TGTGCCAGCAGTGACGGGAATCGATACAATGAGCAGTTCTTC. Translated, it gives CASSDGNRYNEQFF. This sequence joins TRBV6-4 and TRBJ2-1; D uncertain. This CDR3 contains 14 residues. V shed 2 bases and J shed 4 bases, with 9 bases lying between them. Germline CDR1 MRHNA, CDR2 SNTAGT.

The chain carries TRBV20-1 and TRBJ2-1, with TRBD2 identical over 9 bases. This CDR3 comprises 16 residues. With V trimmed by 6 bases and J by 0 bases, 9 bases remained unmatched. Germline values: CDR1 DFQATT, CDR2 SNEGSKA (reference sequence). The CDR3 spells CSARPAGGPSYNEQFF. In DNA, the CDR3 is TGCAGTGCGAGGCCAGCGGGAGGTCCCTCCTACAATGAGCAGTTCTTC.

This clonotype has at least ten counts. The CDR3 DNA reads as TGTGCCAGCAGCTTAGTCCTAACAGGATCCGGGGCCTACGAGCAGTACTTC. It translates to CASSLVLTGSGAYEQYF. J is TRBJ2-7 and V is TRBV7-9; either TRBD1 or TRBD2 may supply D (5 bases each). V gave up 1 base and J gave up 2 bases, with 18 bases separating them. Germline V gene lookup returns CDR1 SEHNR and CDR2 FQNEAQ (reference sequence). This CDR3 contains 17 residues. The full variable domain, completed using reference TRBV7-9 and TRBJ2-7, is DTGVSQNPRHKITKRGQNVTFRCDPISEHNRLYWYRQTLGQGPEFLTYFQNEAQLEKSRLLSDRFSAERPKGSFSTLEIQRTEQGDSAMYLCASSLVLTGSGAYEQYFGPGTRLTVT.

The chain carries TRBV2 and TRBJ1-6, with 8 bases fitting TRBD1. Per the germline V gene, CDR1 is SNHLY and CDR2 is FYNNEI. V was pared by 9 bases and J by 5 bases, with 6 bases of the junction left unmatched. There are 14 residues in the CDR3. CDR3 DNA: TGTGCCAGTTCATGGGACAGGAATAATTCACCCCTCCACTTT. Amino acid sequence: CASSWDRNNSPLHF. The full variable domain, its missing parts supplied by reference TRBV2 and TRBJ1-6, is EPEVTQTPSHQVTQMGQEVILRCVPISNHLYFYWYRQILGQKVEFLVSFYNNEISEKSEIFDDQFSVERPDGSNFTLKIRSTKLEDSAMYFCASSWDRNNSPLHFGNGTRLTVT.

This clonotype appeared a few times. This chain links TRBV28 with TRBJ2-1; 7 nucleotides align to TRBD1. The CDR3 spans 14 residues. Germline lookup yields CDR1 MDHEN and CDR2 SYDVKM. The ends lost 4 bases at V and 10 bases at J; junction bases unmatched: 10. CDR3 protein: CASSSDRQEAEQFF. CDR3 sequence (DNA): TGTGCCAGCAGTTCGGACAGGCAGGAGGCAGAGCAGTTCTTC.

This clonotype appeared many times. The chain combines TRBV28 with TRBJ2-7; D is unresolved. The CDR3 sequence is 12 residues long. V was clipped by 2 bases and J by 5 bases, with 7 bases between them. Germline V gene sequence: CDR1 MDHEN, CDR2 SYDVKM. CDR3: CASSLTVNEQYF. The CDR3 DNA reads as TGTGCCAGCAGTTTAACGGTGAACGAGCAGTACTTC.